Presented here are 15 T cell receptor beta chains from one specimen sequenced in a study of post-analysis software for immune sequencing data. Prepared libraries of TCR beta cDNA carried unique molecular identifiers. TCRdb passed the PCR reads through MiXCR, listing each CDR3 protein once. Among 250,000 to 300,000 distinct CDR3 sequences listed, just over 35% were seen once. Study-wide findings and caveats: The study found TRBV5-6, TRBV5-1 and TRBV20-1 among five TRBV segments more frequent in patients than controls.

These receptors have no known antigen. Sample: blood. These receptors were collected from a girl aged 5-17 years with multiple sclerosis.

This clonotype was observed a few times. Since a much larger clone is just one base distant, this may be a read error. The chain uses TRBV12-3 or TRBV12-4 and TRBJ2-5; TRBD2 matches at 9 bases. CDR3 length: 14 residues. V shed 8 bases, J shed 11 bases, and the junction held 15 bases outside the gene matches. The CDR3: CASGPGLAYNEQYF. The CDR3, as DNA: TGTGCCAGCGGTCCGGGACTAGCTTACAATGAGCAGTACTTC.

This clonotype was seen many times. The chain is built from TRBV3-1 and TRBJ1-2; 7 nucleotides align to TRBD1. Germline V gene data show CDR1 as LGHDT and CDR2 as YNNKEL (reference sequence). With 6 bases clipped from V and 7 bases from J, the junction kept 5 bases outside the gene matches. The CDR3 runs 12 residues. This CDR3 reads CASSSDRAGYTF. For the CDR3, the DNA is TGTGCCAGCAGTTCCGACAGGGCTGGCTACACCTTC. The full variable domain, in which reference TRBV3-1 and TRBJ1-2 provide the parts outside the CDR3, is DTAVSQTPKYLVTQMGNDKSIKCEQNLGHDTMYWYKQDSKKFLKIMFSYNNKELIINETVPNRFSPKSPDKAHLNLHINSLELGDSAVYFCASSSDRAGYTFGSGTRLTVV.

The rearrangement joins TRBV3-1 to TRBJ2-3, with D hard to call. The V end lost 0 bases, the J end lost 5 bases, and 3 bases lay between the germline ends. This CDR3 comprises 12 residues. Germline V gives CDR1 LGHDT, CDR2 YNNKEL (reference sequence). In DNA form, the CDR3 reads TGTGCCAGCAGCCAAGATTTAGATACGCAGTATTTT. Protein sequence: CASSQDLDTQYF.

The chain uses TRBV5-1 and TRBJ2-5; the D is unclear. The germline gives CDR1 SGHRS, CDR2 YFSETQ. Trimming took 3 bases from V and 1 from J, leaving 10 bases between them. This CDR3 comprises 14 residues. The CDR3 DNA reads as TGCGCCAGCAGCTCTCCCTCCACCCAAGAGACCCAGTACTTC. It specifies CASSSPSTQETQYF.

This chain joins TRBV6-1 and TRBJ2-7; TRBD1 matches at 7 bases. The CDR3 has 15 amino acids. V lost 1 base, J lost 5 bases, and 8 bases stayed unmatched. CDR1 is MNHNS, CDR2 SASEGT, per germline. The CDR3 protein is CASSEVSTGSHEQYF. CDR3 nucleotide sequence: TGTGCCAGCAGTGAAGTATCGACAGGGAGCCACGAGCAGTACTTC.

As concerns this clonotype: The junction does not match germline at one end; this may be a read error. The rearrangement links TRBV5-1 to TRBJ2-3; TRBD2 might be the D (5 bases). The CDR3 has 14 amino acids. Germline V gene sequence: CDR1 SGHRS, CDR2 YFSETQ. The chain's CDR3 is CAGSLKPGTDTQYF. The CDR3 coding sequence is TGCGCCGGCAGCTTGAAGCCGGGAACAGATACGCAGTATTTT.

This clonotype turned up a few times. The chain links TRBV6-1 to TRBJ2-7; tentatively, D is TRBD2 (6 bases). CDR3 length: 17 residues. CDR1 is MNHNS and CDR2 is SASEGT in the germline V gene. The ends were cut back, 2 bases at V and 0 bases at J, with 17 bases in the middle. CDR3 nucleotide sequence: TGTGCCAGCAGTGAATCTAGGGACGGGAGAAGCTCCTACGAGCAGTACTTC. This translates into CASSESRDGRSSYEQYF.

This clonotype was observed many times. The rearrangement uses TRBV5-5 and TRBJ1-1, with 12 nucleotides matching TRBD1. V dropped 0 bases and J dropped 3; count of bases not matched to a gene: 9. The CDR3 spans 18 residues. The germline V gene has CDR1 SGHKS and CDR2 YYEKEE (reference sequence). The CDR3 is CASSLERGQGALYTEAFF. DNA for the CDR3: TGTGCCAGCAGCTTGGAGCGGGGACAGGGGGCACTCTACACTGAAGCTTTCTTT.

V and J are TRBV4-2 and TRBJ1-2; D unclear. In germline, CDR1 is LGHNA, CDR2 YNFKEQ. The CDR3 is made up of 12 amino acids. V gave up 0 bases and J gave up 8 bases, with 7 bases separating them. This CDR3 is CASSQDQSGYTF. CDR3 nucleotide sequence: TGTGCCAGCAGCCAAGATCAATCCGGCTACACCTTC.

Comments on this clonotype: This may come from a read error, since a much larger clone is one base off. J is TRBJ2-5 and V is TRBV28; tentatively, D is TRBD1 (5 bases). The CDR3 is 12 amino acids. From germline, CDR1 is MDHEN and CDR2 SYDVKM. Trimming removed 7 bases from V and 11 bases from J, with 17 bases in between. CDR3 sequence reads: CASIRADNEQYF. In DNA, the CDR3 is TGTGCCAGCATAAGGGCGGACAATGAGCAGTACTTC.

The CDR3 bases are TGTGCCAGCAGCTTAGAACAGGCGATCGAGCAGTACTTC. It is translated as CASSLEQAIEQYF. V usage is TRBV7-8 and J usage is TRBJ2-5; tentative D call: TRBD1 (5 bases). Matching the DNA end better, TRBJ2-7 makes the J call doubtful. Germline V gene lookup returns CDR1 SGHVS and CDR2 FQNEAQ. CDR3 length: 13 residues.

This clonotype came up a few times. The chain is built from TRBV6-6 and TRBJ2-2; D unclear. The CDR3 loop spans 13 amino acids. Germline assignment: CDR1 MNHNY and CDR2 SVGAGI (reference sequence). Trimming removed 6 bases from V and 5 bases from J, with 10 bases in between. The CDR3 DNA follows: TGTGCCAGCAGCACCGGTCCGACCGGGGAGCTGTTTTTT. This translates into CASSTGPTGELFF.

This clonotype was picked up many times. The chain employs TRBV28 and TRBJ2-3; TRBD2 matches at 14 bases. This CDR3 region has 20 residues. The trim removed 1 base at V and 2 bases at J, leaving 11 bases unmatched. The germline CDR1 and CDR2 sequences are MDHEN and SYDVKM. CDR3 sequence reads: CASSLSPSRLAGGNTDTQYF. The CDR3, as DNA: TGTGCCAGCAGTTTATCCCCCTCCCGACTAGCGGGGGGGAACACAGATACGCAGTATTTT.

Concerning this clonotype itself: A clone one base away is much larger, so this may be a read error. The CDR3 region has the DNA TGCAGCGGTGAAAACCCACGGAGCGGCTACACCTTC. Its translation is CSGENPRSGYTF. The J gene is TRBJ1-2, the V gene TRBV29-1, with D unresolved. CDR1 is SQVTM and CDR2 is ANQGSEA in the germline V gene. The CDR3 sequence is 12 residues long.

The chain recombines TRBV13 with TRBJ1-5, with TRBD1 identical over 7 bases. The trim removed 4 bases at V and 1 base at J, leaving 4 bases unmatched. The germline V gene encodes CDR1 PRHDT and CDR2 FYEKMQ (reference sequence). The CDR3 length is 15 residues. In DNA form, the CDR3 reads TGTGCCAGCAGCTCAGGGACAGCCAGCAATCAGCCCCAGCATTTT. This codes for CASSSGTASNQPQHF.